This T cell receptor (beta chain) derives from a study of blood T cell repertoires in COVID-19. Turning to the study itself: Samples of COVID-19 (acute and convalescent) were obtained from the United States, Italy and Spain. PBMCs, B-cell-depleted T cells, or T cells provided the cDNA or gDNA that made up the material.

This CDR3 comprises 14 residues. V lost 0 bases to trimming and J lost 10 bases, with 10 bases between them. Germline lookup yields CDR1 SGHAT and CDR2 FQNNGV. Original handling: Amplification of reference gene primers was used by the study to estimate nucleated cell counts. The assay was immunoSEQ multiplex PCR, and TCRdb's table has in-frame clones only and misses some. That table supplies the V and J calls and clone size; D and trimming were determined from the DNA. The sample yields 150,000 to 200,000 clones, roughly 79% seen once. This receptor was taken from a human donor with acute or convalescent COVID-19. The donor label of this sample is uncertain. The gene calls are TRBV11-2 and TRBJ1-6; D is ambiguous. The specimen was peripheral blood. CDR3: CASSLDGPRSPLHF. The CDR3 DNA follows: TGTGCCAGCAGCTTAGATGGGCCAAGGTCACCCCTCCACTTT.